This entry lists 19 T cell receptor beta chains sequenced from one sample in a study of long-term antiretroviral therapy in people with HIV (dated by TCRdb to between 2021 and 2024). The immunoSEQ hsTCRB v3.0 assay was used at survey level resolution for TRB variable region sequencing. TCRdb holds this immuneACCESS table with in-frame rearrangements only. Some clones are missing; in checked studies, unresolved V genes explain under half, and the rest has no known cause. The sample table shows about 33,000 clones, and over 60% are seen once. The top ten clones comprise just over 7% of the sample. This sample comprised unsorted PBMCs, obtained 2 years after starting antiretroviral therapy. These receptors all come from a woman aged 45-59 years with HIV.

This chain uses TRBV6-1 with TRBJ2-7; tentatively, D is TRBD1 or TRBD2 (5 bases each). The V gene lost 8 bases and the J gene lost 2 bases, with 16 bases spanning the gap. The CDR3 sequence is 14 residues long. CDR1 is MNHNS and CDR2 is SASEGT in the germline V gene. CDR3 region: CASARDGFAYEQYV. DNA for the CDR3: TGTGCCAGCGCCAGGGACGGATTCGCCTACGAGCAGTACGTC.

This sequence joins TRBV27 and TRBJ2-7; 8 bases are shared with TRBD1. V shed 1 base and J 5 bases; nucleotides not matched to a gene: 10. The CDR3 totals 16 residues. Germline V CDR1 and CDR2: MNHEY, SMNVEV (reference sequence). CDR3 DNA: TGTGCCAGCAGTTTATGGTTTGGACAGGGTAGCAACGAGCAGTACTTC. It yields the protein CASSLWFGQGSNEQYF.

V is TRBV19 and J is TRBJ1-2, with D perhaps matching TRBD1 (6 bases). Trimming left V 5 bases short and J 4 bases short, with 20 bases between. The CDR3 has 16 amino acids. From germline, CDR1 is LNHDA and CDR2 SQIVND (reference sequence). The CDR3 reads CASSESINRVFYGYTF. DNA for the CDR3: TGTGCCAGTAGTGAGTCAATAAACAGGGTCTTCTATGGCTACACCTTC.

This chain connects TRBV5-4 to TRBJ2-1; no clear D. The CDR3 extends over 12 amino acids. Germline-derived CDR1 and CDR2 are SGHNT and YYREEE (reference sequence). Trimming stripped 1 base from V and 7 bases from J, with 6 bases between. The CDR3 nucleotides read TGTGCCAGCAGCTTGCCGAAAAATGAGCAGTTCTTC. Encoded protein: CASSLPKNEQFF.

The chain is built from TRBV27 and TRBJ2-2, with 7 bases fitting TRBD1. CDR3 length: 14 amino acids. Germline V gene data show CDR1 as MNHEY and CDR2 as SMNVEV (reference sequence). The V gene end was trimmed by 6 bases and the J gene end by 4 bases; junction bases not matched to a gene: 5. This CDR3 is CASRADRLTGELFF. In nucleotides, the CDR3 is TGTGCCAGCAGGGCGGACAGGCTCACCGGGGAGCTGTTTTTT.

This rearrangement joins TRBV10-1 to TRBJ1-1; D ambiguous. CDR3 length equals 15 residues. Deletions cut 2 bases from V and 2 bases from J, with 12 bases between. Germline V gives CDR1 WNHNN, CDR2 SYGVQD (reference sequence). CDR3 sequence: CASSENAAPNTEAFF. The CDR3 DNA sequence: TGCGCCAGCAGTGAGAACGCAGCCCCTAACACTGAAGCTTTCTTT.

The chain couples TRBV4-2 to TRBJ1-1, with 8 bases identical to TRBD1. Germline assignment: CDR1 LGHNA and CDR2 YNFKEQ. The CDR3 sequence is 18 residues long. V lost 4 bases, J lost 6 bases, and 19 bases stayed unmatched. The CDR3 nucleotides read TGTGCCAGCAGCCCCAGGAAAGGACAGGGTGGGACGGGGGCTGAAGCTTTCTTT. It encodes CASSPRKGQGGTGAEAFF.

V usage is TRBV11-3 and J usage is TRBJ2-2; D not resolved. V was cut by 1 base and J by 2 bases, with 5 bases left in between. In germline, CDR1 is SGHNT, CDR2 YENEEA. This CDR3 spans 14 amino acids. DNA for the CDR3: TGTGCCAGCAGCTTAGTTTCTAACACCGGGGAGCTGTTTTTT. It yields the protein CASSLVSNTGELFF. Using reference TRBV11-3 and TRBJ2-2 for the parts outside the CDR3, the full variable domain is EAGVVQSPRYKIIEKKQPVAFWCNPISGHNTLYWYLQNLGQGPELLIRYENEEAVDDSQLPKDRFSAERLKGVDSTLKIQPAELGDSAVYLCASSLVSNTGELFFGEGSRLTVL.

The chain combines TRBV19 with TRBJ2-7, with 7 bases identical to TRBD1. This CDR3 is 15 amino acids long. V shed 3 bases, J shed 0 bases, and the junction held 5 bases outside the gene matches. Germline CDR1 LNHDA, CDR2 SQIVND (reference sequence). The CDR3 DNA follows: TGTGCCAGTAGTATTGCCGGGACAGTCTCCTACGAGCAGTACTTC. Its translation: CASSIAGTVSYEQYF.

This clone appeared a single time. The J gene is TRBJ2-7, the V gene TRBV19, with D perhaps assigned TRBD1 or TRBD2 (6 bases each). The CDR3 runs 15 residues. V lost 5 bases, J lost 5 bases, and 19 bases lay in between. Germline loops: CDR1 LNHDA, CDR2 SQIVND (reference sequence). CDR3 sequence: CASSLRGALLNEQYF. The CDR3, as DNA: TGTGCCAGTAGTTTAAGGGGGGCGCTTTTGAACGAGCAGTACTTC.

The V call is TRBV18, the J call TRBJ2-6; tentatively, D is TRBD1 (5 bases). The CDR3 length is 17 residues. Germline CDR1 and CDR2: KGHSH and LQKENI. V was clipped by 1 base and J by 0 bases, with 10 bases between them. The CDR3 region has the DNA TGTGCCAGCTCACCACGGTCTAGGGGCTCTGGGGCCAACGTCCTGACTTTC. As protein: CASSPRSRGSGANVLTF.

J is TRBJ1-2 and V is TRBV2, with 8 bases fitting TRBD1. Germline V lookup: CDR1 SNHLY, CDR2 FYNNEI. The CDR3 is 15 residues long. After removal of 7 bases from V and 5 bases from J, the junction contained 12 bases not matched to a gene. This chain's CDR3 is CASMMDRASPYGYTF. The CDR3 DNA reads TGTGCCAGCATGATGGACAGGGCGTCCCCTTATGGCTACACCTTC. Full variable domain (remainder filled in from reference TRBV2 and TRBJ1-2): EPEVTQTPSHQVTQMGQEVILRCVPISNHLYFYWYRQILGQKVEFLVSFYNNEISEKSEIFDDQFSVERPDGSNFTLKIRSTKLEDSAMYFCASMMDRASPYGYTFGSGTRLTVV.

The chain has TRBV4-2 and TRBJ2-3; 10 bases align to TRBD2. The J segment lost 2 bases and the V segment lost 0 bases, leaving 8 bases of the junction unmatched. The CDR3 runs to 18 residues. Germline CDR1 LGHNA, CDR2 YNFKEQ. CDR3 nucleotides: TGTGCCAGCAGCCAAGATTGGCTAGCGGGGGTATTCACAGATACGCAGTATTTT. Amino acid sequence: CASSQDWLAGVFTDTQYF.

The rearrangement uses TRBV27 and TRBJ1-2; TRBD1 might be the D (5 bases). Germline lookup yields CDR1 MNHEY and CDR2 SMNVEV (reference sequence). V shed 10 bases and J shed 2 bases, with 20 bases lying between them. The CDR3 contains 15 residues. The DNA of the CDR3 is TGTGCCACCCTCGTTGAGAGCCAGGGCAACTATGGCTACACCTTC. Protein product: CATLVESQGNYGYTF.

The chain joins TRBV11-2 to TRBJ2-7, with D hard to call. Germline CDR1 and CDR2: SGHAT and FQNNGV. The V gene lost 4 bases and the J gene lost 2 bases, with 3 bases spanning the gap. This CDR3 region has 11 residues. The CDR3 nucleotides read TGTGCCAGCAGCTCGACCTACGAGCAGTACTTC. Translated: CASSSTYEQYF.

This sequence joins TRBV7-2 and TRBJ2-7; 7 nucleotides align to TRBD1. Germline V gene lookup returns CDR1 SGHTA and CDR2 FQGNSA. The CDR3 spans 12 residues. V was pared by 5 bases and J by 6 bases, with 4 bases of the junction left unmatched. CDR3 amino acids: CASSAYRGEQYV. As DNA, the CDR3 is TGTGCCAGCAGCGCCTACAGGGGCGAGCAGTACGTC.

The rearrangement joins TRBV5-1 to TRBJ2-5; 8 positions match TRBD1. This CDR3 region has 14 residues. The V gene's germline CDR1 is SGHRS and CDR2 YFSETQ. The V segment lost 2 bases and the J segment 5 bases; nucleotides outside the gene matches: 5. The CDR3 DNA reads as TGCGCCAGCAGCTTTACAGGGGGGACGGAGACCCAGTACTTC. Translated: CASSFTGGTETQYF.

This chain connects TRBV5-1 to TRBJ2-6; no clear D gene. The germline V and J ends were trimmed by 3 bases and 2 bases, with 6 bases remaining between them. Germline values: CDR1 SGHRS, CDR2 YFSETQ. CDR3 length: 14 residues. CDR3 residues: CASSSAAGANVLTF. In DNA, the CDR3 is TGCGCCAGCAGCTCGGCAGCTGGGGCCAACGTCCTGACTTTC.

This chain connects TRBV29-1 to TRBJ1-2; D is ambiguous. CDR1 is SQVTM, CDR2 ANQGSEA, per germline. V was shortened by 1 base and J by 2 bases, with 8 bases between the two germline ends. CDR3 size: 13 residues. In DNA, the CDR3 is TGCAGCGTTGAAGTGGGAACGAACTATGGCTACACCTTC. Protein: CSVEVGTNYGYTF. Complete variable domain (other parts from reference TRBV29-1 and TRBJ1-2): SAVISQKPSRDICQRGTSLTIQCQVDSQVTMMFWYRQQPGQSLTLIATANQGSEATYESGFVIDKFPISRPNLTFSTLTVSNMSPEDSSIYLCSVEVGTNYGYTFGSGTRLTVV.